These 25 T cell receptor beta chains were all obtained from the same sample, sequenced in a study of cytomegalovirus exposure and HLA in healthy donors. In the PCR, 60 Vbeta and 13 Jbeta primers were used. Sequencing used immunoSEQ multiplex PCR; TCRdb keeps in-frame clones, though not all of them. The sample records 110,000 or so clones, over 55% being singletons. The material sequenced was PBMCs. The receptor source for this set is a man aged 18 to 30 in good health and CMV-seropositive.

The chain links TRBV5-6 to TRBJ2-6; D unresolved. The V gene lost 6 bases and the J gene lost 0 bases, with 10 bases spanning the gap. Germline CDR1 SGHDT, CDR2 YYEEEE. The CDR3 runs to 15 residues. For the CDR3, the DNA is TGTGCCAGCACTTCTTCGGGCTCTGGGGCCAACGTCCTGACTTTC. This gives the protein CASTSSGSGANVLTF.

The rearrangement joins TRBV4-2 to TRBJ1-6; no definite D call. Germline V CDR1 and CDR2: LGHNA, YNFKEQ. The CDR3 covers 16 residues. Trimming took off 1 base at V and 10 bases at J, with 17 bases between the two ends. The CDR3, as DNA: TGTGCCAGCAGCCAAGGTGCACCGGAACGAGGATCACCCCTCCACTTT. Translating gives CASSQGAPERGSPLHF.

This chain links TRBV20-1 with TRBJ1-4; no definite D call. V dropped 2 bases and J dropped 8 bases, with 6 bases sitting between them. Germline assignment: CDR1 DFQATT and CDR2 SNEGSKA (reference sequence). This CDR3 is built from 11 residues. CDR3: CSARQREKLFF. DNA for the CDR3: TGCAGTGCTAGACAGCGCGAAAAACTGTTTTTT.

The chain has TRBV5-5 and TRBJ1-6, with D maybe TRBD1 (6 bases). This CDR3 spans 17 amino acids. Germline V gives CDR1 SGHKS, CDR2 YYEKEE (reference sequence). The V end was cut by 4 bases, the J end by 0 bases, with 14 bases between. CDR3 DNA: TGTGCCAGCAGCACCCGGGGGGCCAGCTCCTATAATTCACCCCTCCACTTT. Translation gives CASSTRGASSYNSPLHF.

The chain links TRBV6-4 to TRBJ2-1, with a weak D call TRBD2 (6 bases). Germline-derived CDR1 and CDR2 are MRHNA and SNTAGT. The CDR3 runs 15 residues. V lost 0 bases to trimming and J lost 0 bases, with 6 bases between them. In DNA form, the CDR3 reads TGTGCCAGCAGTGACTCTAGCGGCTCCTACAATGAGCAGTTCTTC. Its protein is CASSDSSGSYNEQFF.

V and J are TRBV27 and TRBJ2-3, with TRBD1 matching over 7 bases. Germline CDR1 and CDR2: MNHEY and SMNVEV (reference sequence). With 1 base clipped from V and 5 bases from J, the junction kept 6 bases outside the gene matches. There are 15 residues in the CDR3. This CDR3 is CASSLWAGGKDTQYF. DNA of the CDR3: TGTGCCAGCAGTTTATGGGCAGGGGGTAAAGATACGCAGTATTTT.

The chain joins TRBV10-3 to TRBJ2-7; 9 bases are a match to TRBD1. CDR1 and CDR2 (germline): ENHRY, SYGVKD. Losses at the gene ends were 0 bases for V and 3 bases for J; bases not matched to a gene: 3. CDR3 length: 15 residues. In DNA form, the CDR3 reads TGTGCCATCAGTGAGTCCGACAGGGGGAACTACGAGCAGTACTTC. Translating gives CAISESDRGNYEQYF.

The gene calls are TRBV4-1 and TRBJ2-7; TRBD1 matches 8 bases. Germline CDR1 reads MGHRA; CDR2 reads YSYEKL. The CDR3 is 15 residues long. The V and J ends lost 1 base and 6 bases, in that order; junction bases with no gene match: 8. Here the CDR3 reads CASSQGAAQGAEQYF. In DNA form, the CDR3 reads TGCGCCAGCAGCCAAGGGGCGGCCCAGGGGGCCGAGCAGTACTTC.

The chain links TRBV27 to TRBJ2-1, with 7 bases fitting TRBD2. Germline assignment: CDR1 MNHEY and CDR2 SMNVEV (reference sequence). This CDR3 has 13 amino acids. J was trimmed by 7 bases and V by 3 bases; bases with no gene match: 3. The CDR3 DNA reads TGTGCCAGCAGTTTGGGGGGGTGGAATGAGCAGTTCTTC. It is translated as CASSLGGWNEQFF.

Regarding this clone: The same CDR3 is also encoded by other DNA sequences in this sample. V and J are TRBV9 and TRBJ1-4; no reliable D call. The CDR3 spans 12 residues. CDR1 is SGDLS, CDR2 YYNGEE, per germline. V lost 4 bases and J lost 8, with 9 bases in between. CDR3 loop: CASSRRGEKLFF. CDR3 nucleotide sequence: TGTGCCAGCAGCCGTAGAGGGGAAAAACTGTTTTTT.

The J gene is TRBJ1-5, the V gene TRBV28, with D possibly being TRBD1 (6 bases). Germline V CDR1 and CDR2: MDHEN, SYDVKM. This CDR3 spans 14 amino acids. V dropped 6 bases and J dropped 5 bases, with 14 bases sitting between them. The CDR3 sequence is CASRAGVPYQPQHF. The CDR3 DNA reads as TGTGCCAGCAGGGCAGGGGTCCCGTATCAGCCCCAGCATTTT.

This clone was seen just once. The chain carries TRBV11-3 and TRBJ2-5; D is perhaps TRBD1 (5 bases). The CDR3 sequence is 14 residues long. V lost 4 bases to trimming and J lost 2 bases, with 11 bases between them. In germline, CDR1 is SGHNT, CDR2 YENEEA. The CDR3 region is CASSSRGPQETQYF. The CDR3 DNA is TGTGCCAGCAGCTCTAGGGGCCCACAAGAGACCCAGTACTTC.

In its sample, this clone was seen a few times. J is TRBJ2-5 and V is TRBV9, with TRBD1 identical over 7 bases. V gave up 3 bases and J gave up 0 bases; unmatched junction bases: 5. CDR1 is SGDLS and CDR2 is YYNGEE in the germline V gene. This CDR3 has 15 residues. The CDR3 reads CASSEDRRYQETQYF. The CDR3 bases are TGTGCCAGCAGCGAGGACAGGCGTTACCAAGAGACCCAGTACTTC. The variable domain in full, with the rest retrieved from reference TRBV9 and TRBJ2-5, is DSGVTQTPKHLITATGQRVTLRCSPRSGDLSVYWYQQSLDQGLQFLIQYYNGEERAKGNILERFSAQQFPDLHSELNLSSLELGDSALYFCASSEDRRYQETQYFGPGTRLLVL.

About this clone: One end of the junction is discordant with germline, which a read error may explain. This chain links TRBV28 with TRBJ1-6; 10 nucleotides align to TRBD1. CDR1 and CDR2 (germline): MDHEN, SYDVKM. The CDR3 runs to 16 residues. The DNA of the CDR3 is TGTGCCAGACCTACCCGACAGGGGGCCTATGATTCACCCCTCCACTTT. Encoded protein: CARPTRQGAYDSPLHF.

This clone showed up just a few times. The chain is built from TRBV27 and TRBJ2-7; perhaps TRBD1 as D (5 bases). The CDR3 loop spans 13 amino acids. Looked up from germline, CDR1 is MNHEY and CDR2 is SMNVEV (reference sequence). V shed 3 bases and J shed 7 bases, with 13 bases lying between them. The CDR3 DNA sequence: TGTGCCAGCAGTTTCACAGGACACGGGGAGCAGTACTTC. Its translation is CASSFTGHGEQYF.

The rearrangement uses TRBV28 and TRBJ1-2; D is possibly TRBD1 (6 bases). The germline gives CDR1 MDHEN, CDR2 SYDVKM. The CDR3 spans 17 residues. The V and J ends lost 5 bases and 4 bases respectively, with 23 bases between them. The CDR3 here is CASSPRTEPILLYGYTF. In nucleotides, the CDR3 is TGTGCCAGCAGTCCTAGGACAGAACCGATTCTCCTCTATGGCTACACCTTC.

The chain joins TRBV21-1 to TRBJ1-1. TRBV21-1 is a pseudogene locus. The CDR3 loop spans 11 amino acids. CDR3 DNA sequence: TGTACCCAAGAGGGGAACACTGAAGCTTTCTTT. This encodes CTQEGNTEAFF.

The table lists this clone with a few counts. The rearrangement joins TRBV6-1 to TRBJ1-6, with D possibly TRBD1 on 6 matching bases. There are 15 residues in the CDR3. Trimming removed 5 bases at V and 10 bases at J, with 18 bases between. Per germline, CDR1 MNHNS and CDR2 SASEGT. CDR3 region: CASSSQARGYSPLHF. CDR3 in DNA: TGTGCCAGCAGTTCACAGGCAAGGGGGTACTCACCCCTCCACTTT.

CDR3 nucleotide sequence: TGTGCCAGCAGTTCCCGACTAGCGGGGGGACGTACGCAGTATTTT. Protein: CASSSRLAGGRTQYF. V gene TRBV28 combines with J gene TRBJ2-3, with TRBD2 matching 13 bases. Looked up from germline, CDR1 is MDHEN and CDR2 is SYDVKM. This CDR3 is built from 15 residues. After removal of 4 bases from V and 8 bases from J, the junction contained 6 bases not matched to a gene.

The chain links TRBV5-4 to TRBJ2-7; possible D gene TRBD2, 6 bases. CDR1 and CDR2 from the germline V gene are SGHNT and YYREEE (reference sequence). The CDR3 has 12 amino acids. V was pared by 1 base and J by 7 bases, with 9 bases between. In DNA, the CDR3 is TGTGCCAGCAGCTTGTGGGGGACTGAGCAGTACGTC. It specifies CASSLWGTEQYV.

This rearrangement joins TRBV5-5 to TRBJ2-2, with 7 bases matching TRBD1. The CDR3 contains 15 residues. Germline CDR1 and CDR2: SGHKS and YYEKEE (reference sequence). The V segment lost 3 bases and the J segment 6 bases; nucleotides outside the gene matches: 8. The CDR3 sequence: CASSSGQAKSGELFF. The CDR3 DNA sequence: TGTGCCAGCAGCTCCGGACAGGCTAAGTCCGGGGAGCTGTTTTTT.

The V call is TRBV7-9, the J call TRBJ1-6; the D gene is possibly TRBD1 (6 bases). Between the trimmed V and J ends, which lost 8 bases and 8 bases, there was a span of 13 bases. The CDR3 has 13 residues. Germline CDR1 is SEHNR and CDR2 is FQNEAQ (reference sequence). For the CDR3, the DNA is TGTGCCAGCGCGCAGGGGACCTATTCACCCCTCCACTTT. Encoded protein: CASAQGTYSPLHF.

Only one count was recorded for this clone. This chain joins TRBV7-2 and TRBJ2-5; 10 positions agree with TRBD1. Germline CDR1 and CDR2: SGHTA and FQGNSA. With 5 bases clipped from V and 4 bases from J, the junction kept 4 bases outside the gene matches. The CDR3 is 14 residues long. The CDR3 spells CASSPRTGGETQYF. CDR3 bases: TGTGCCAGCAGCCCCAGGACAGGGGGAGAGACCCAGTACTTC.

The rearrangement links TRBV6-1 to TRBJ1-6; D perhaps matches TRBD1 (6 bases). The CDR3 spans 15 residues. Germline V gene sequence: CDR1 MNHNS, CDR2 SASEGT. Trimming shortened V by 4 bases and J by 6 bases, and 13 bases separated the two germline ends. CDR3 residues: CASSVDRPSNSPLHF. In nucleotides, the CDR3 is TGTGCCAGCAGTGTTGACAGGCCGTCTAATTCACCCCTCCACTTT.

In its sample, this clone was seen once. The V call is TRBV7-9, the J call TRBJ1-6; 10 nucleotides align to TRBD1. This CDR3 has 15 residues. Germline V gene sequence: CDR1 SEHNR, CDR2 FQNEAQ (reference sequence). Losses at the gene ends were 3 bases for V and 7 bases for J; bases not matched to a gene: 3. The CDR3 loop is CASSLWTGGNSPLHF. The CDR3 DNA is TGTGCCAGCAGCTTGTGGACAGGGGGGAATTCACCCCTCCACTTT.